Presented here are 13 T cell receptor beta chains from one specimen sequenced in a study of T cell responses to AZD1222 COVID-19 vaccine. Assay used: immunoSEQ multiplex PCR; TCRdb lists only in-frame clones, some missing. The table lists some 50,000 clones, about four fifths of them singletons. This specimen was peripheral blood, taken on day 0 of AZD1222 vaccination. The source is an adult in good health.

In its sample, this clone was seen once. The J gene is TRBJ2-5, the V gene TRBV7-9; D perhaps matches TRBD2 (7 bases). V lost 2 bases and J lost 5, with 18 bases in between. This CDR3 is 16 amino acids long. Per germline, CDR1 SEHNR and CDR2 FQNEAQ (reference sequence). CDR3 amino acids: CASSLRGGAGLETQYF. CDR3 bases: TGTGCCAGCAGCTTAAGGGGGGGCGCCGGGTTGGAGACCCAGTACTTC.

This CDR3 is CASSPTDSTNEKLFF. Written as DNA, the CDR3 is TGTGCCAGCAGCCCCACAGATTCAACTAATGAAAAACTGTTTTTT. This chain links TRBV11-2 with TRBJ1-4; D call uncertain. The CDR3 totals 15 residues. Germline V gene data show CDR1 as SGHAT and CDR2 as FQNNGV. V lost 5 bases to trimming and J lost 0 bases, with 10 bases between them. Full variable domain (missing parts from reference TRBV11-2 and TRBJ1-4): EAGVAQSPRYKIIEKRQSVAFWCNPISGHATLYWYQQILGQGPKLLIQFQNNGVVDDSQLPKDRFSAERLKGVDSTLKIQPAKLEDSAVYLCASSPTDSTNEKLFFGSGTQLSVL.

In its sample, this clone was seen once. This chain uses TRBV19 with TRBJ2-3; 11 bases fit TRBD2. Germline V gene data show CDR1 as LNHDA and CDR2 as SQIVND (reference sequence). V gave up 4 bases and J gave up 5 bases; unmatched junction bases: 5. This CDR3 comprises 15 residues. CDR3 DNA sequence: TGTGCCAGTAGTACACTAGCGGGAGATCTAGATACGCAGTATTTT. Translated, it gives CASSTLAGDLDTQYF.

This sequence joins TRBV3-1 (or the pseudogene TRBV3-2) and TRBJ2-7, with 14 bases fitting TRBD2. CDR1 is LGHDT and CDR2 is YNNKEL in the germline V gene (reference sequence). There are 16 residues in the CDR3. The J segment lost 4 bases and the V segment lost 6 bases, leaving 8 bases of the junction unmatched. The CDR3 DNA is TGTGCCAGCAGGCTTACCGGGACTAGCGGGAGATACGAGCAGTACTTC. Its translation: CASRLTGTSGRYEQYF.

In this sample, this clone turned up a few times. The genes are TRBV11-3 and TRBJ2-4; D is perhaps TRBD1 (5 bases). Trimming shortened V by 4 bases and J by 6 bases, and 13 bases separated the two germline ends. CDR1 is SGHNT and CDR2 is YENEEA in the germline V gene. This CDR3 comprises 14 residues. The CDR3 here is CASSSRQGGNIQYF. The CDR3 DNA follows: TGTGCCAGCAGCTCCCGGCAGGGCGGAAACATTCAGTACTTC. The entire variable domain, with the rest obtained from reference TRBV11-3 and TRBJ2-4, is as follows: EAGVVQSPRYKIIEKKQPVAFWCNPISGHNTLYWYLQNLGQGPELLIRYENEEAVDDSQLPKDRFSAERLKGVDSTLKIQPAELGDSAVYLCASSSRQGGNIQYFGAGTRLSVL.

The rearrangement joins TRBV27 to TRBJ1-1, with a possible D match to TRBD1 (5 bases). Germline V lookup: CDR1 MNHEY, CDR2 SMNVEV (reference sequence). V lost 6 bases and J 1 base, leaving 12 bases between the germline ends. CDR3 size: 14 residues. The CDR3 region is CASRVQVPNTEAFF. The CDR3 DNA reads TGTGCCAGCAGGGTACAGGTACCGAACACTGAAGCTTTCTTT.

The chain joins TRBV30 to TRBJ1-2; a possible D gene is TRBD1 (6 bases). CDR3 length equals 14 residues. Germline V gene sequence: CDR1 GTSNPN, CDR2 SVGIG (reference sequence). V lost 2 bases and J lost 5, with 15 bases in between. CDR3 DNA sequence: TGTGCCTGGAGTCCCGGGGGCGAGATGTATGGCTACACCTTC. Protein product: CAWSPGGEMYGYTF.

This sequence joins TRBV30 and TRBJ2-2; TRBD2 aligns across 7 bases. Looked up from germline, CDR1 is GTSNPN and CDR2 is SVGIG (reference sequence). The CDR3 runs to 18 residues. The V and J ends lost 2 bases and 1 base, in that order; junction bases with no gene match: 13. DNA of the CDR3: TGTGCCTGGAGTCCCGACAGCGGGGTGCATTTGAACACCGGGGAGCTGTTTTTT. Translation: CAWSPDSGVHLNTGELFF.

The rearrangement uses TRBV2 and TRBJ2-2; 9 nucleotides agree with TRBD2. The V gene end was trimmed by 2 bases and the J gene end by 5 bases; junction bases not matched to a gene: 3. The CDR3 totals 15 residues. The germline V gene has CDR1 SNHLY and CDR2 FYNNEI. CDR3 sequence: CASSELAGRTGELFF. CDR3 bases: TGTGCCAGCAGTGAACTAGCGGGACGTACCGGGGAGCTGTTTTTT.

The J gene is TRBJ2-7, the V gene TRBV18; D might be TRBD1 (6 bases). V shed 3 bases and J shed 3 bases, with 12 bases lying between them. CDR1 and CDR2 from the germline V gene are KGHSH and LQKENI. This CDR3 spans 14 amino acids. The CDR3 loop is CASSPWTENYEQYF. For the CDR3, the DNA is TGTGCCAGCTCACCTTGGACAGAGAACTACGAGCAGTACTTC.

V usage is TRBV5-1 and J usage is TRBJ2-7; 7 bases agree with TRBD1. Losses at the gene ends were 4 bases for V and 7 bases for J; bases not matched to a gene: 11. CDR1 and CDR2 (germline): SGHRS, YFSETQ. The CDR3 is made up of 14 amino acids. CDR3 sequence: CASSLRTGPGEQYF. CDR3 coding DNA: TGCGCCAGCAGCCTACGGACAGGCCCTGGGGAGCAGTACTTC.

This clone was seen a handful of times. The V call is TRBV19, the J call TRBJ1-5, with 11 bases fitting TRBD1. V shed 5 bases and J 4 bases; nucleotides not matched to a gene: 4. CDR1 is LNHDA, CDR2 SQIVND, per germline (reference sequence). This CDR3 contains 15 residues. The CDR3 coding sequence is TGTGCCAGTAGTGGGGGGACAGGGGGAAATCAGCCCCAGCATTTT. Its protein product is CASSGGTGGNQPQHF.

The chain has TRBV29-1 and TRBJ2-7, with a tentative D call TRBD1 (6 bases). CDR1 is SQVTM and CDR2 is ANQGSEA in the germline V gene. The CDR3 is 13 residues long. The ends were cut back, 1 base at V and 6 bases at J, with 13 bases in the middle. The CDR3 DNA follows: TGCAGCGTTGAAGTTAGCAGGGGCAGCGAGCAGTACTTC. Residues: CSVEVSRGSEQYF.